Below are 17 T cell receptor beta chains sequenced from a single sample in a study of cytomegalovirus exposure and HLA in healthy donors. Amplification used 60 Vbeta primers and 13 Jbeta primers. Some clones are missing from TCRdb's copy, which holds only in-frame ones; the method was immunoSEQ multiplex PCR. The sample records 50,000 to 75,000 clones, about 81% being singletons. The material sequenced was PBMCs. The source is a man under 40 in good health and CMV-seropositive.

The chain combines TRBV25-1 with TRBJ1-6; D gene uncertain. V was pared by 4 bases and J by 7 bases, with 11 bases between. The germline gives CDR1 MGHDK, CDR2 SYGVNS. The CDR3 consists of 14 residues. In nucleotides, the CDR3 is TGTGCCAGCAGTGGACGGGGAGCCAATTCACCCCTCCACTTT. It specifies CASSGRGANSPLHF. The full variable domain, with the rest looked up from reference TRBV25-1 and TRBJ1-6, is EADIYQTPRYLVIGTGKKITLECSQTMGHDKMYWYQQDPGMELHLIHYSYGVNSTEKGDLSSESTVSRIRTEHFPLTLESARPSHTSQYLCASSGRGANSPLHFGNGTRLTVT.

CDR3 residues: CASSGGTGSNEQYF. The CDR3 coding sequence is TGTGCCAGCAGCGGCGGGACAGGGTCCAACGAGCAGTACTTC. The chain combines TRBV9 with TRBJ2-7; TRBD1 aligns across 9 bases. With V trimmed by 3 bases and J by 5 bases, 6 bases remained unmatched. Germline assignment: CDR1 SGDLS and CDR2 YYNGEE. The CDR3 length is 14 residues.

This clone was counted only a few times. V usage is TRBV10-3 and J usage is TRBJ2-3, with 7 nucleotides matching TRBD2. Germline CDR1 reads ENHRY; CDR2 reads SYGVKD. The CDR3 totals 16 residues. V gave up 7 bases and J gave up 2 bases; unmatched junction bases: 12. As DNA, the CDR3 is TGTGCCATCACCCGTCCGCGGGACTACCACACAGATACGCAGTATTTT. It translates to CAITRPRDYHTDTQYF.

The chain links TRBV28 to TRBJ2-6, with TRBD1 as a possible D gene (5 bases). Deletions cut 6 bases from V and 0 bases from J, with 9 bases between. The CDR3 totals 15 residues. Per germline, CDR1 MDHEN and CDR2 SYDVKM. The CDR3: CASRRDSSGANVLTF. For the CDR3, the DNA is TGTGCCAGCAGGAGAGACAGCTCTGGGGCCAACGTCCTGACTTTC.

The chain links TRBV19 to TRBJ1-1, with D hard to call. The germline V gene encodes CDR1 LNHDA and CDR2 SQIVND (reference sequence). The V end was cut by 1 base, the J end by 3 bases, with 9 bases between. The CDR3 is made up of 14 amino acids. CDR3 loop: CASSIVPGDTEAFF. The CDR3 nucleotides are TGTGCCAGTAGTATAGTGCCCGGGGACACTGAAGCTTTCTTT.

V usage is TRBV27 and J usage is TRBJ2-7, with D perhaps TRBD2 (6 bases). The length of the CDR3 is 15 residues. V lost 6 bases and J lost 3, with 18 bases in between. Per germline, CDR1 MNHEY and CDR2 SMNVEV (reference sequence). This chain's CDR3 is CASSLFPRGIYEQYF. CDR3 coding DNA: TGTGCCAGCAGCCTATTCCCCCGGGGGATCTACGAGCAGTACTTC.

The J gene is TRBJ2-2, the V gene TRBV6-4, with TRBD1 identical over 10 bases. The CDR3 extends over 15 amino acids. J was trimmed by 3 bases and V by 6 bases; bases with no gene match: 4. CDR1 and CDR2 (germline): MRHNA, SNTAGT. CDR3 bases: TGTGCCAGCAGCGCGGACAGGGGGGACACCGGGGAGCTGTTTTTT. It is translated as CASSADRGDTGELFF.

This chain connects TRBV2 to TRBJ2-5; D ambiguous. CDR1 SNHLY and CDR2 FYNNEI come from the germline V gene. This CDR3 is built from 11 residues. V was trimmed by 7 bases and J by 5 bases, leaving 8 bases between them. CDR3 residues: CASTRGETQYF. The CDR3 bases are TGTGCCAGCACCCGCGGCGAGACCCAGTACTTC.

This clone was seen only once. The chain couples TRBV28 to TRBJ2-7; 7 bases fit TRBD2. The CDR3 runs 14 residues. V lost 6 bases and J lost 2; bases outside the gene matches: 7. Germline V gene lookup returns CDR1 MDHEN and CDR2 SYDVKM. CDR3 protein: CASSKHRGAYEQYF. In DNA, the CDR3 is TGTGCCAGCAGCAAGCACCGGGGGGCCTACGAGCAGTACTTC.

This chain uses TRBV27 with TRBJ1-2; D perhaps matches TRBD1 (5 bases). V was clipped by 6 bases and J by 6 bases, with 14 bases between them. The CDR3 spans 13 residues. CDR1 is MNHEY, CDR2 SMNVEV, per germline (reference sequence). The CDR3 reads CASRPTGRDGYTF. The CDR3 DNA follows: TGTGCCAGCAGGCCCACAGGAAGGGATGGCTACACCTTC.

J is TRBJ2-7 and V is TRBV30, with D perhaps TRBD2 (6 bases). CDR1 GTSNPN and CDR2 SVGIG come from the germline V gene (reference sequence). The CDR3 is 13 residues long. Trimming stripped 8 bases from V and 0 bases from J, with 14 bases between. The CDR3 coding sequence is TGTGCCCGGACGTCCGGGAGCTCCTACGAGCAGTACTTC. Translation: CARTSGSSYEQYF.

The rearrangement links TRBV9 to TRBJ2-2; 8 bases line up with TRBD2. The CDR3 contains 15 residues. V lost 0 bases to trimming and J lost 4 bases; unmatched junction nucleotides: 2. Looked up from germline, CDR1 is SGDLS and CDR2 is YYNGEE. CDR3: CASSVAGGGTGELFF. CDR3 sequence (DNA): TGTGCCAGCAGCGTAGCCGGGGGGGGCACCGGGGAGCTGTTTTTT. Drawing the rest from reference TRBV9 and TRBJ2-2, the complete variable domain is DSGVTQTPKHLITATGQRVTLRCSPRSGDLSVYWYQQSLDQGLQFLIQYYNGEERAKGNILERFSAQQFPDLHSELNLSSLELGDSALYFCASSVAGGGTGELFFGEGSRLTVL.

The V and J genes are TRBV5-1 and TRBJ2-7, with 8 bases that match TRBD1. The CDR3 consists of 14 residues. Per the germline V gene, CDR1 is SGHRS and CDR2 is YFSETQ. J was trimmed by 2 bases and V by 3 bases; bases with no gene match: 4. The CDR3, as DNA: TGCGCCAGCAGCTCCAGGGGGCACACCTACGAGCAGTACTTC. This encodes CASSSRGHTYEQYF.

V and J are TRBV6-1 and TRBJ2-1; 9 nucleotides line up with TRBD2. Germline-derived CDR1 and CDR2 are MNHNS and SASEGT. V shed 4 bases, J shed 8 bases, and the junction held 9 bases outside the gene matches. The CDR3 is 15 residues long. DNA for the CDR3: TGTGCCAGCAGTGTGCGCGGGAGGGGGCAAGATGAGCAGTTCTTC. It encodes CASSVRGRGQDEQFF.

The J gene is TRBJ2-3, the V gene TRBV4-2; tentative D call: TRBD2 (6 bases). CDR1 and CDR2 (germline): LGHNA, YNFKEQ. V was pared by 4 bases and J by 3 bases, with 14 bases between. The length of the CDR3 is 15 residues. The CDR3 loop is CASSLMAGRTDTQYF. Written as DNA, the CDR3 is TGTGCCAGCAGCCTTATGGCAGGGAGGACAGATACGCAGTATTTT.

This clone has more than one count but fewer than ten. V gene TRBV7-2 combines with J gene TRBJ1-2; weak D call: TRBD1 (5 bases). V lost 2 bases to trimming and J lost 2 bases, with 9 bases between them. The germline gives CDR1 SGHTA, CDR2 FQGNSA. There are 14 residues in the CDR3. The CDR3 nucleotides are TGTGCCAGCAGCTTACAGGGAAAAAACTATGGCTACACCTTC. Encoded protein: CASSLQGKNYGYTF.

This sequence joins TRBV7-8 and TRBJ2-7, with 7 bases identical to TRBD1. The CDR3 runs 13 residues. Trimming cost V 5 bases and J 12 bases; bases outside gene matches: 13. Germline CDR1 is SGHVS and CDR2 is FQNEAQ. CDR3 protein: CASSPGTDCQGYF. DNA for the CDR3: TGTGCCAGCAGCCCCGGGACAGACTGCCAAGGGTACTTC.